The TCR beta chain described here comes from a study of response to subunit inactivated influenza vaccine. TCRdb re-analysed the RT-PCR reads in MiXCR, keeping a single row per CDR3 protein. This table holds approximately 500,000 distinct CDR3 sequences, around 13% found once. This clonotype was found a few times. Its cognate antigen is unknown. This CDR3 contains 14 residues. Looked up from germline, CDR1 is LGHDT and CDR2 is YNNKEL (reference sequence). Trimming cost V 1 base and J 7 bases, with 13 bases left between them. General study points: The authors put forward the suggestion that each seasonal influenza vaccination may bring in only a limited number of new T cells.

The chain joins TRBV3-1 to TRBJ1-1, with D unresolved. Source: PBMCs from blood, taken roughly 13 days after vaccination. This TCR was sampled from a man aged 45-65 years who received an inactivated influenza vaccine. The DNA of the CDR3 is TGTGCCAGCAGCCAAGGTTGGCAGGCTGGTGAAGCTTTCTTT. Protein product: CASSQGWQAGEAFF.